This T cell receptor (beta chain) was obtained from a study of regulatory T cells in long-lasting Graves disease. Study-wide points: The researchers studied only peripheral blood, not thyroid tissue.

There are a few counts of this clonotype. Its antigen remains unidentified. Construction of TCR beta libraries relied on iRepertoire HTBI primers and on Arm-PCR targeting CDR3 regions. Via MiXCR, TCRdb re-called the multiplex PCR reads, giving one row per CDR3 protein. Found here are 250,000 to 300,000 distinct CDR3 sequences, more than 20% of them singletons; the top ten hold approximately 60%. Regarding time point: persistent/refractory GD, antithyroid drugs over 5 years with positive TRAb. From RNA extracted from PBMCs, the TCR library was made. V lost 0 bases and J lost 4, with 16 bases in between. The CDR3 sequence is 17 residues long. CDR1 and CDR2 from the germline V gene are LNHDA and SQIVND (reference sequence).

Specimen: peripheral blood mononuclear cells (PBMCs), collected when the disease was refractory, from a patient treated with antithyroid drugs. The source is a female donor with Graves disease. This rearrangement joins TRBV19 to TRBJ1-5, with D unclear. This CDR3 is CASSIDEAKSRNQPQHF. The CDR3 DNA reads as TGTGCCAGTAGTATAGATGAGGCGAAGAGCAGGAATCAGCCCCAGCATTTT.